The clone carrying this T cell receptor (beta chain) appeared many times. Researchers drew blood RNA from unsorted whole blood and extracted germline DNA as well. Patients showed chronic HBV infection and an absence of prior treatment. This sample was included in a study of tumor-infiltrating lymphocytes in primary liver carcinoma. This CDR3 is built from 15 residues. Trimming shortened V by 2 bases and J by 0 bases, and 9 bases separated the two germline ends. Germline V CDR1 and CDR2: SGHAT, FQNNGV. Production of TCR beta cDNA used 400 to 600 ng total RNA together with a constant-region primer. Modified slightly, ARM-PCR produced TCR beta libraries over three nested multiplex PCR rounds. Rounds one and two of PCR, each of 10 cycles, were primed with TRBV1-TRBV30 forward primers and a C-beta reverse primer. From the multiplex PCR reads, TCRdb called clonotypes with MiXCR, one entry per CDR3 protein. In the table there are 190,000 or so distinct CDR3 sequences, 65% of which are singletons.

The receptor's source is an older woman with primary liver carcinoma and hepatitis B virus infection. The chain couples TRBV11-2 to TRBJ2-3; the D gene is possibly TRBD2 (6 bases). Sequencing used peripheral blood. CDR3: CASSLTSGSTDTQYF. CDR3 sequence (DNA): TGTGCCAGCAGCTTAACGAGCGGGAGCACAGATACGCAGTATTTT.